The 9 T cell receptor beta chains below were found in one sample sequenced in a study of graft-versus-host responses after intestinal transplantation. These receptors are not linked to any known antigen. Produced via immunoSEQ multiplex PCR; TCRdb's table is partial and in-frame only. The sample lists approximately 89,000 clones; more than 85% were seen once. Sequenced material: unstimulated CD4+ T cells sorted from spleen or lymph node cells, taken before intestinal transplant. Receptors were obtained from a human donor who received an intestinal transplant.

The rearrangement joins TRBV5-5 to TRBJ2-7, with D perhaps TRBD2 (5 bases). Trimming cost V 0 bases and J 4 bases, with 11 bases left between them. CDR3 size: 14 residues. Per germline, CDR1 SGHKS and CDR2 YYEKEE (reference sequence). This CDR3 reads CASSLVSLAYEQYF. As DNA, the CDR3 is TGTGCCAGCAGCTTGGTCTCTCTAGCATACGAGCAGTACTTC.

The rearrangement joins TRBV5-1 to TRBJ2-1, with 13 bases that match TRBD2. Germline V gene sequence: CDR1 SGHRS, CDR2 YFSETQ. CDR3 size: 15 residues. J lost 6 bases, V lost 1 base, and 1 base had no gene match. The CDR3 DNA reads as TGCGCCAGCAGCTTGAGACTAGCGGGAGGCAATGAGCAGTTCTTC. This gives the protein CASSLRLAGGNEQFF.

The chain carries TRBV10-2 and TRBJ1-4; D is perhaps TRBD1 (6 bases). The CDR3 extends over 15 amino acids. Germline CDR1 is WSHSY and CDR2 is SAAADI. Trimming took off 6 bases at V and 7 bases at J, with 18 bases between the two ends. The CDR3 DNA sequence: TGCGCCAGCAGGAGAACCCGCCAGGGGAGTGAAAAACTGTTTTTT. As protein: CASRRTRQGSEKLFF.

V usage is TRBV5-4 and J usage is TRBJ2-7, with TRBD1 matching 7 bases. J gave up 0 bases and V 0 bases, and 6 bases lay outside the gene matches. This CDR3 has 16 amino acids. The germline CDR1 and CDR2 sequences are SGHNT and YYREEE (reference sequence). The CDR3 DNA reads TGTGCCAGCAGCTTGGACCCAGGGGGAAGCTCCTACGAGCAGTACTTC. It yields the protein CASSLDPGGSSYEQYF.

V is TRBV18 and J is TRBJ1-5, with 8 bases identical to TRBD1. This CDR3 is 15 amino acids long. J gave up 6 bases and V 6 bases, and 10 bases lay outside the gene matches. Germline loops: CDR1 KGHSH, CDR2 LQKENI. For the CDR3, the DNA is TGTGCCAGCTCTAATGGCGGACAGGGTATTCAGCCCCAGCATTTT. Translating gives CASSNGGQGIQPQHF.

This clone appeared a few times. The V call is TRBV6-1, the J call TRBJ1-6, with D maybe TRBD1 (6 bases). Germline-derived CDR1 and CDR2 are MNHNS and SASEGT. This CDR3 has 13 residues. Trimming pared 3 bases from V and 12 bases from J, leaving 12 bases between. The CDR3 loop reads CASSDWGRRPLHF. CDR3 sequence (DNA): TGTGCCAGCAGTGATTGGGGGCGACGACCCCTCCACTTT.

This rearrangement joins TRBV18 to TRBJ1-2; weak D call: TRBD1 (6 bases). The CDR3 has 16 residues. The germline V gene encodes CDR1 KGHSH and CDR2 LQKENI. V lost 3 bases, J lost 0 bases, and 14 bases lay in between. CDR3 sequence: CASSPAGVRANYGYTF. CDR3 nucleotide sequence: TGTGCCAGCTCACCGGCAGGGGTGAGGGCTAACTATGGCTACACCTTC.

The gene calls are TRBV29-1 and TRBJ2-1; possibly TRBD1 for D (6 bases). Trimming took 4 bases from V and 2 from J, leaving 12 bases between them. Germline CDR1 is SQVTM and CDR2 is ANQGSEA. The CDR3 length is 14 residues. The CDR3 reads CSVGSRGAYNEQFF. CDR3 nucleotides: TGCAGCGTTGGGAGCAGGGGAGCCTACAATGAGCAGTTCTTC.

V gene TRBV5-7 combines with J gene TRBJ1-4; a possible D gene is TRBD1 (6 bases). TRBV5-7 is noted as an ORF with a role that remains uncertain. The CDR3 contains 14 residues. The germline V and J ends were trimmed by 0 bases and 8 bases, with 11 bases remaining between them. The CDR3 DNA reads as TGTGCCAGCAGCTTGGGGCAGGGGAGAGAAAAACTGTTTTTT. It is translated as CASSLGQGREKLFF.